This T cell receptor beta chain was sequenced in a study of early T cells in non-severe SARS-CoV-2 infection. In this sample, this clonotype turned up many times. What it binds is not known. Study-level results: Using VDJdb, the matching emphasized anti-spike CD8 responses while missing private and CD4 specificities.

TCRdb fed the 5' RACE reads into MiXCR, producing one record per CDR3 protein. The table shows approximately 42,000 distinct CDR3 sequences, with less than 7% occurring only once. The origin of this receptor is an adult who was a healthcare worker with PCR-confirmed SARS-CoV-2 infection or an uninfected control (not recorded which). The sequenced sample was whole blood.

CDR3 bases: TGTGCCAGCAGCTTAGGTGACACAGATACGCAGTATTTT. Its translation is CASSLGDTDTQYF. V gene TRBV7-2 combines with J gene TRBJ2-3, with unresolved D. Germline loops: CDR1 SGHTA, CDR2 FQGNSA. The germline V and J ends were trimmed by 1 base and 2 bases, with 4 bases remaining between them. The CDR3 is made up of 13 amino acids.